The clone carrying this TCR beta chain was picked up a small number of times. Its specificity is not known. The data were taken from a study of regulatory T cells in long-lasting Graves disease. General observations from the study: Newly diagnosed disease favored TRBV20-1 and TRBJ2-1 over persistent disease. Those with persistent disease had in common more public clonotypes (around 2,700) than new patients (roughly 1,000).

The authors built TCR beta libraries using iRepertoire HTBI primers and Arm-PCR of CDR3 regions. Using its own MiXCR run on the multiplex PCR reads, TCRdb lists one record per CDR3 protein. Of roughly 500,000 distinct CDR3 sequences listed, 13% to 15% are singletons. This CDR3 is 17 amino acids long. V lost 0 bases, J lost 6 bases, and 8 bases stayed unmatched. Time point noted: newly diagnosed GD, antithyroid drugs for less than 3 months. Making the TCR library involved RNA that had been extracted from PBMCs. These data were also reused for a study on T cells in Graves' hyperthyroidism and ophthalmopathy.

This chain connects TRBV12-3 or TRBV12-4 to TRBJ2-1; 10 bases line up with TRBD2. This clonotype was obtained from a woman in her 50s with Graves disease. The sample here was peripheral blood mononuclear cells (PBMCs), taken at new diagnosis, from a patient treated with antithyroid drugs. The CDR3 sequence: CASSLAPLAGAINEQFF. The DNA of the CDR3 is TGTGCCAGCAGTTTAGCGCCTCTAGCGGGGGCCATCAATGAGCAGTTCTTC.